This T cell receptor beta chain was sequenced for a study of blood T cell repertoires in COVID-19. At the level of the study: Nucleic acid was either cDNA or gDNA, and it came from T cells, B-cell-depleted T cells, or PBMCs.

Per the germline V gene, CDR1 is SGDLS and CDR2 is YYNGEE. CDR3 size: 15 residues. Trimming shortened V by 3 bases and J by 4 bases, and 16 bases separated the two germline ends. The study recruited people aged about 18 to 95 years across approximately 24 US areas. Each exposed participant met a COVID-19 case in the 2 weeks preceding study entry. Authors' methods: The authors estimated nucleated cell counts from reference gene primer amplification. The data were produced by immunoSEQ multiplex PCR, yet TCRdb's version contains in-frame clones alone and is incomplete. V and J calls and clone size come straight from that table; D and trimming were deduced from the DNA. Among nearly 300,000 clones listed, about 90% were seen once.

The TCR originated in a woman aged 45-65 years who had been exposed to COVID-19. This sequence joins TRBV9 and TRBJ1-2; possibly TRBD1 for D (5 bases). The sequenced material came from PBMCs or T cells enriched from blood (not recorded which). The CDR3 loop is CASSGGGASGYGYTF. The DNA of the CDR3 is TGTGCCAGCAGCGGAGGTGGGGCGTCAGGCTATGGCTACACCTTC.